This T cell receptor (beta chain) was captured by sequencing in a study of blood T cell repertoires in COVID-19. Study summary: Collection of acute and convalescent COVID-19 samples took place in the United States, Italy and Spain. Sources were T cells, B-cell-depleted T cells, or PBMCs; the material itself was cDNA or gDNA.

CDR1 is SGHRS, CDR2 YFSETQ, per germline. Trimming shortened V by 2 bases and J by 3 bases, and 8 bases separated the two germline ends. The CDR3 runs to 14 residues. In the authors' methods: Quantification of nucleated cells was approximated via reference gene primer amplification. The assay was immunoSEQ multiplex PCR, and TCRdb's table has in-frame clones only and misses some. Clone size and V and J calls were adopted from that table, with D and trimming inferred from the DNA. The data show 20,000 to 25,000 clones, roughly 73% seen once. V usage is TRBV5-1 and J usage is TRBJ2-2; D is unclear. What was sequenced was peripheral blood. The origin of this receptor is a human donor in a cohort sampled during active or convalescent COVID-19. The CDR3 sequence: CASSFNSYTGELFF. For the CDR3, the DNA is TGCGCCAGCAGCTTTAATAGTTACACCGGGGAGCTGTTTTTT. Full variable domain (outside the CDR3, taken from reference TRBV5-1 and TRBJ2-2): KAGVTQTPRYLIKTRGQQVTLSCSPISGHRSVSWYQQTPGQGLQFLFEYFSETQRNKGNFPGRFSGRQFSNSRSEMNVSTLELGDSALYLCASSFNSYTGELFFGEGSRLTVL.